This entry describes one T cell receptor beta chain. Antigen unknown. Trimming cost V 0 bases and J 5 bases; bases outside gene matches: 3. From germline, CDR1 is LGHNA and CDR2 YSLEER. This CDR3 is 15 amino acids long. This specimen belongs to a study of T cell repertoires in cytomegalovirus infection. TCRdb processed the reads anew with MiXCR; each CDR3 protein has one entry. The repertoire has around 750,000 distinct CDR3 sequences, approximately 29% of them found once; the top ten carry around 11%. The sequence was obtained from a human donor in good health (CMV status not recorded). Some clones in this sample may be carry-over from other donors' samples. Sample: cultured CD8+ T cells from PBMCs, taken from culture after CMV antigen stimulation. This rearrangement joins TRBV4-3 to TRBJ2-5; 10 nucleotides agree with TRBD2. CDR3 in DNA: TGCGCCAGCAGCCAAGATAGCGGGGGGCACGAGACCCAGTACTTC. This codes for CASSQDSGGHETQYF.